This TCR beta chain was found in a study of blood T cell repertoires in COVID-19. About the research overall: Spain, Italy and the United States supplied samples that represented acute and convalescent COVID-19. Nucleic acid was either cDNA or gDNA, and it came from T cells, B-cell-depleted T cells, or PBMCs.

Trimming took off 0 bases at V and 4 bases at J, with 6 bases between the two ends. Looked up from germline, CDR1 is SGHNT and CDR2 is YENEEA. The CDR3 length is 13 residues. As handled by the study authors: The authors estimated nucleated cell counts from reference gene primer amplification. The protocol was immunoSEQ multiplex PCR, while the TCRdb copy is restricted to in-frame clones and leaves out a portion. V and J calls and clone size are as listed in that table; D and trimming were resolved from the DNA. The sample has some 44,000 clones, around 90% seen once. The sample consisted of peripheral blood. The chain combines TRBV11-3 with TRBJ2-5; D might be TRBD1 (5 bases). The receptor comes from a man aged 55 to 70 with active COVID-19. The CDR3: CASSLDRAETQYF. CDR3 sequence (DNA): TGTGCCAGCAGCTTAGACAGGGCAGAGACCCAGTACTTC.